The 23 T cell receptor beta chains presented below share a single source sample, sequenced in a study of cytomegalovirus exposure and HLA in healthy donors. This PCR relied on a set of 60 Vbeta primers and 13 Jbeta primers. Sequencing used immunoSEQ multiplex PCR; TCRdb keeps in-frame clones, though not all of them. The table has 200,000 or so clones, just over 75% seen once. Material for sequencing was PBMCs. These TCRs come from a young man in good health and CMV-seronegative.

The CDR3 spells CASRGTADTEQYF. The CDR3 coding sequence is TGCGCCAGCCGAGGGACAGCGGACACGGAGCAGTACTTC. The chain has TRBV5-1 and TRBJ2-7; 7 bases line up with TRBD1. The V segment lost 7 bases and the J segment 7 bases; nucleotides outside the gene matches: 11. The length of the CDR3 is 13 residues. The germline V gene encodes CDR1 SGHRS and CDR2 YFSETQ.

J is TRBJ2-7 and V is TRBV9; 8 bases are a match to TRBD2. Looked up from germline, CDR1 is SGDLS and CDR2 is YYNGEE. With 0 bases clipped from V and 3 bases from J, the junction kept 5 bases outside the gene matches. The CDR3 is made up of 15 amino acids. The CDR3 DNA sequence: TGTGCCAGCAGCGTAGAAGAGCGGGGGCACTACGAGCAGTACTTC. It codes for CASSVEERGHYEQYF.

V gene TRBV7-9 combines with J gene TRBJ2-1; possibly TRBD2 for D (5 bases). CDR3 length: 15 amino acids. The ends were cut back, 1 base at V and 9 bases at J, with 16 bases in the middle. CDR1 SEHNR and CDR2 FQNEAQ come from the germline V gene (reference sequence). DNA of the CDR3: TGTGCCAGCAGCTTAGAGGCCGCCGGGGTGGGTGAGCAGTTCTTC. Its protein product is CASSLEAAGVGEQFF. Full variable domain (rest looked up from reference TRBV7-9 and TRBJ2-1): DTGVSQNPRHKITKRGQNVTFRCDPISEHNRLYWYRQTLGQGPEFLTYFQNEAQLEKSRLLSDRFSAERPKGSFSTLEIQRTEQGDSAMYLCASSLEAAGVGEQFFGPGTRLTVL.

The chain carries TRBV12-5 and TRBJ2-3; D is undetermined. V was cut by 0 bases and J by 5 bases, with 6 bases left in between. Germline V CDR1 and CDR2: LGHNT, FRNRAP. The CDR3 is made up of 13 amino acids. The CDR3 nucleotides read TGTGCTAGTGGTTTGGTACAAGTAGATACGCAGTATTTT. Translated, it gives CASGLVQVDTQYF. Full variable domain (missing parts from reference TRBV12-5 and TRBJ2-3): DARVTQTPRHKVTEMGQEVTMRCQPILGHNTVFWYRQTMMQGLELLAYFRNRAPLDDSGMPKDRFSAEMPDATLATLKIQPSEPRDSAVYFCASGLVQVDTQYFGPGTRLTVL.

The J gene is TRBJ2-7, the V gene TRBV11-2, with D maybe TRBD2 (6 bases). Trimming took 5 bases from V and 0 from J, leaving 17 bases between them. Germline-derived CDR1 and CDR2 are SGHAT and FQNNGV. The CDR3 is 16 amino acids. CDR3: CASSHRGVEGSYEQYF. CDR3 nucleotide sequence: TGTGCCAGCAGCCATCGGGGTGTGGAGGGCTCCTACGAGCAGTACTTC.

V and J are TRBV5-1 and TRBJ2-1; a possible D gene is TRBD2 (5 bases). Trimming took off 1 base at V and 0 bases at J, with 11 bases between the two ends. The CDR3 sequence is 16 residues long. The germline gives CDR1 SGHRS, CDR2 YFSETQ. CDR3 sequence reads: CASSLPGWSSYNEQFF. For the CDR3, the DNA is TGCGCCAGCAGCTTGCCGGGGTGGAGCTCCTACAATGAGCAGTTCTTC.

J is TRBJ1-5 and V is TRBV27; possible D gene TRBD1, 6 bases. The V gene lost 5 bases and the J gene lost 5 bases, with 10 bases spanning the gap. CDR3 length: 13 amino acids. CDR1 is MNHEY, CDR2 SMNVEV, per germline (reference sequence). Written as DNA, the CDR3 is TGTGCCAGCAGTCGCAGGGGTGATCAGCCCCAGCATTTT. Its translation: CASSRRGDQPQHF.

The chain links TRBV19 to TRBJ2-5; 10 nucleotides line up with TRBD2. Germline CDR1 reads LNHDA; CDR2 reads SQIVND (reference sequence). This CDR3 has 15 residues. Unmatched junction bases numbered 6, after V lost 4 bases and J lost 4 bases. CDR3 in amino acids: CASSTIAGGGETQYF. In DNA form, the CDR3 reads TGTGCCAGTAGTACCATAGCGGGAGGCGGAGAGACCCAGTACTTC.

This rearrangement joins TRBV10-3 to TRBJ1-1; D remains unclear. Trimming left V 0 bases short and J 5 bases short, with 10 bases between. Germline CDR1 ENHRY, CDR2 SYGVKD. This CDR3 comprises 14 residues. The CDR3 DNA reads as TGTGCCATCAGTGAGTCGGGAGGTGATACTGAAGCTTTCTTT. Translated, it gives CAISESGGDTEAFF.

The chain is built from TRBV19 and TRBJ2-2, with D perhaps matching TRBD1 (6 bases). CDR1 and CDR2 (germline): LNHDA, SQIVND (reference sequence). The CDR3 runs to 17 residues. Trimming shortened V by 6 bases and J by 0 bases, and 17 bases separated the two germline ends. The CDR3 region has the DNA TGTGCCAGTAGCACCGGGGCAGGGGCTGCGAACACCGGGGAGCTGTTTTTT. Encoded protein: CASSTGAGAANTGELFF.

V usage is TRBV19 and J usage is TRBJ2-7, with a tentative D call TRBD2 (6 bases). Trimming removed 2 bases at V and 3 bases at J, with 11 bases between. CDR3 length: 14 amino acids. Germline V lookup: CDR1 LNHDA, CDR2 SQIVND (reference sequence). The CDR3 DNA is TGTGCCAGTAGTATATCCTTGGGGGGCTACGAGCAGTACTTC. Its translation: CASSISLGGYEQYF.

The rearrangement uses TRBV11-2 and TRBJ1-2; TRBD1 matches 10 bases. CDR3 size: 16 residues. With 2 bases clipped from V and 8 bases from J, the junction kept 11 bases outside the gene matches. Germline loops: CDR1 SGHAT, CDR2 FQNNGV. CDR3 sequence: CASSLQLRDRGGGYTF. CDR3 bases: TGTGCCAGCAGCTTACAACTCCGGGACAGGGGAGGAGGCTACACCTTC.

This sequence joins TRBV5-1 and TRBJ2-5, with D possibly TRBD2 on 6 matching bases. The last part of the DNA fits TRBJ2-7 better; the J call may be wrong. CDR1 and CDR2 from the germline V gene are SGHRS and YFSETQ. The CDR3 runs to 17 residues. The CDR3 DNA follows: TGCGCCAGCAGCCCCGGGGAGGCAAACCATAGGTCCTACGAGCAGTACTTC. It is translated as CASSPGEANHRSYEQYF.

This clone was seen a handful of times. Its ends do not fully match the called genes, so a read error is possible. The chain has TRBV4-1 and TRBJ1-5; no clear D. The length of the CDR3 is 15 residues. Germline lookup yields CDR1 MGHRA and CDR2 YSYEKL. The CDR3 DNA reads TGTGCCAGCAGCCGAGATGACACCTCCAATCAGCCCCAGCATTTT. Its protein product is CASSRDDTSNQPQHF.

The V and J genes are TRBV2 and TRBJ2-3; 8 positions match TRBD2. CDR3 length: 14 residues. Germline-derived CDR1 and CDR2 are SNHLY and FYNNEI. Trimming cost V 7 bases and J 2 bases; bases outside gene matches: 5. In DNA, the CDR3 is TGTGCCAGCATGCGGGAGGACTACACAGATACGCAGTATTTT. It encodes CASMREDYTDTQYF.

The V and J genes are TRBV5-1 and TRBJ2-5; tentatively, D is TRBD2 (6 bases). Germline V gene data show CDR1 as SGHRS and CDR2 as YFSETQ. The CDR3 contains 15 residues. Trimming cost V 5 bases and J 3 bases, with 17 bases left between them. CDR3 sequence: CASRYTGTPKETQYF. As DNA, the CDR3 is TGCGCCAGCAGGTATACCGGGACTCCAAAAGAGACCCAGTACTTC.

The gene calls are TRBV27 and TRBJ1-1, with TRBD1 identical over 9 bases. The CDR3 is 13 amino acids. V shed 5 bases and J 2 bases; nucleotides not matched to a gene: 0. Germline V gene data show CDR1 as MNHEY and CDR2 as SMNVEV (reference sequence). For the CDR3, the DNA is TGTGCCAGCAGTACAGGGGGCAACACTGAAGCTTTCTTT. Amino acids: CASSTGGNTEAFF.

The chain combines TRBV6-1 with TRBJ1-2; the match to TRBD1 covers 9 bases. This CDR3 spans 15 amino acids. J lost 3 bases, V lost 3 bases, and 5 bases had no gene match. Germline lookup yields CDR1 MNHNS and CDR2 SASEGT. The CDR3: CASSDPGQGDYGYTF. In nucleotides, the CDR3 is TGTGCCAGCAGTGACCCGGGACAGGGCGACTATGGCTACACCTTC.

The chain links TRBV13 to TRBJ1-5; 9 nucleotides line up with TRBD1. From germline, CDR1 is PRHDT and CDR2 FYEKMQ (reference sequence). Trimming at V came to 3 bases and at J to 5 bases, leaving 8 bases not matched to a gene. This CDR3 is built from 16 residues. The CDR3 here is CASSLARGQGHQPQHF. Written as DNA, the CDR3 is TGTGCCAGCAGCTTGGCCCGTGGACAGGGGCATCAGCCCCAGCATTTT. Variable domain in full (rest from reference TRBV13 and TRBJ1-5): AAGVIQSPRHLIKEKRETATLKCYPIPRHDTVYWYQQGPGQDPQFLISFYEKMQSDKGSIPDRFSAQQFSDYHSELNMSSLELGDSALYFCASSLARGQGHQPQHFGDGTRLSIL.

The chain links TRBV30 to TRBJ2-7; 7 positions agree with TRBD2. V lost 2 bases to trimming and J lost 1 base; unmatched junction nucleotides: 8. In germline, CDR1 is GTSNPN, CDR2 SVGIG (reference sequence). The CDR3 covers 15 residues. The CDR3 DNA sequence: TGTGCCTGGAGTAGGGATAGCGGGTTTTCCTACGAGCAGTACTTC. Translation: CAWSRDSGFSYEQYF.

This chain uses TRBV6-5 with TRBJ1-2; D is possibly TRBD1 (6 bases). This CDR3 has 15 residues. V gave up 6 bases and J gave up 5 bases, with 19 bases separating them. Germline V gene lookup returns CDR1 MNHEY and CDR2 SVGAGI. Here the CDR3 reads CASSKKQGIFYGYTF. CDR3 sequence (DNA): TGTGCCAGCAGCAAAAAACAGGGTATCTTTTATGGCTACACCTTC.

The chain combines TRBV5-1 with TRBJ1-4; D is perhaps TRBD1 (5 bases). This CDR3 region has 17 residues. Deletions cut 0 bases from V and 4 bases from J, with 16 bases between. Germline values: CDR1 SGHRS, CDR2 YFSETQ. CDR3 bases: TGCGCCAGCAGCTTGGCCGGGGGTAACAGAGGTAATGAAAAACTGTTTTTT. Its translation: CASSLAGGNRGNEKLFF.

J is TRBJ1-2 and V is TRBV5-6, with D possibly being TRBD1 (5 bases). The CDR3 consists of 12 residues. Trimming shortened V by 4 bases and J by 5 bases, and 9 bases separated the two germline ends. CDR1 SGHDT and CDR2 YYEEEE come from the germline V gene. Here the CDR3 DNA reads TGTGCCAGCAGCACGGACAAATATGGCTACACCTTC. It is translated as CASSTDKYGYTF. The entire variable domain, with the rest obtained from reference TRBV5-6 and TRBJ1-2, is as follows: DAGVTQSPTHLIKTRGQQVTLRCSPKSGHDTVSWYQQALGQGPQFIFQYYEEEERQRGNFPDRFSGHQFPNYSSELNVNALLLGDSALYLCASSTDKYGYTFGSGTRLTVV.